This entry concerns a single TCR beta chain. Its specificity is unknown. The PCR contained 60 Vbeta and 13 Jbeta primers. The assay was immunoSEQ multiplex PCR, and TCRdb's table has in-frame clones only and misses some. Found here are approximately 100,000 clones, around 74% of them singletons; the top ten hold 1.9%. This specimen belongs to a study of cytomegalovirus exposure and HLA in healthy donors. General study findings and limits: Per a later analysis, HLA-associated TCR beta chains showed more clonal expansion than other, equally common TCR beta chains. In a later analysis, parvovirus B19, influenza, CMV and Epstein-Barr virus appeared linked to several top co-occurrence clusters. Prior analysis indicated that the majority of TCR beta V segments exhibited productivity approximately 87% or approximately 30% of the time.

This clonotype was sampled from a woman between 35 and 50 years old in good health and CMV-seronegative. Sequenced: PBMCs.

CDR3 bases: TGTGCCAGCAGTGAAGTCCCTAGCGGATACAATGAGCAGTTCTTC. Protein: CASSEVPSGYNEQFF. V usage is TRBV6-4 and J usage is TRBJ2-1, with 7 bases matching TRBD2. Germline loops: CDR1 MRHNA, CDR2 SNTAGT. The CDR3 has 15 residues. V lost 3 bases to trimming and J lost 4 bases; unmatched junction nucleotides: 6.